The T cell receptor (beta chain) under discussion was sequenced for a study of CD8+ T cells in alopecia areata. Sequencing relied on a cDNA template that was reverse transcribed from extracted RNA. Produced via immunoSEQ multiplex PCR; TCRdb's table is partial and in-frame only. The repertoire holds 250,000 to 350,000 clones, with roughly 63% as singletons. Broader study findings: One nonresponder makes the tie between baseline CD8+ expansion and response uncertain.

Treatment: oral pan-JAK inhibitor, 5-10 mg twice daily. Comments on this clone: Its target is not known.

This clonotype originated in a human donor with alopecia areata. The sample was CD4+ T cells sorted from blood, taken around week 54, from a patient treated with tofacitinib.

CDR3 region: CAWSSRASPKNIQYF. CDR3 in DNA: TGTGCCTGGAGCTCCCGAGCCTCGCCCAAAAACATTCAGTACTTC. J is TRBJ2-4 and V is TRBV30; D not certain. The CDR3 loop spans 15 amino acids. Germline V gene data show CDR1 as GTSNPN and CDR2 as SVGIG (reference sequence). V lost 3 bases and J lost 2, with 14 bases in between.